The rows below give T cell receptor beta chains drawn from one sample of a study of blood T cell repertoires in COVID-19. The table came from immunoSEQ multiplex PCR; TCRdb's copy has only in-frame clones and leaves some out. The sample lists approximately 180,000 clones; 70% to 90% were seen once. Material: peripheral blood. These receptors were taken from an elderly woman with acute or convalescent COVID-19. CDR3s include the opening cysteine and the closing phenylalanine or tryptophan. D genes are given only for firm matches. The listing skips clone size in some rows; elsewhere it reads once, few, many or a size class.

j_call clone_size d_call v_call cdr3_nt cdr3_aa
TRBJ2-1 . TRBD1 TRBV19 TGTGCCAGTAACCTCGGGACAGGGGGCCTTGCGGCGGCCAATGAGCAGTTCTTC CASNLGTGGLAAANEQFF
TRBJ2-1 . TRBD1 TRBV5-1 TGCGCCAGCAGCACCGGACAGGGGGTCGGGGATGAGCAGTTCTTC CASSTGQGVGDEQFF
TRBJ2-3 . TRBD1 TRBV19 TGTGCCAGTAGTATAGATTATTCGGGACAGGGCACAGATACGCAGTATTTT CASSIDYSGQGTDTQYF
TRBJ2-1 . TRBD2 TRBV11-2 TGTGCCAGCAGCCTGGACGGGAGGGAGTACAATGAGCAGTTCTTC CASSLDGREYNEQFF
TRBJ2-3 . TRBD2 TRBV24-1 TGTGCCACCACGACTCGGGGGGGAAGCACAGATACGCAGTATTTT CATTTRGGSTDTQYF
TRBJ1-2 . . TRBV7-8 TGTGCCAGCAGCTTAAACGAGGGCGCGCAGAACGGCTACACCTTC CASSLNEGAQNGYTF
TRBJ2-1 . . TRBV29-1 TGCAGCGTTGTTTTGGGGAGCTCCTACAATGAGCAGTTCTTC CSVVLGSSYNEQFF
TRBJ2-7 . TRBD1 TRBV19 TGTGCCAGTAGTATAGGGACAGGGTACTACGAGCAGTACTTC CASSIGTGYYEQYF
TRBJ2-3 . . TRBV11-3 TGTGCCAGCAGCTTACATACAGGGTCCACAGATACGCAGTATTTT CASSLHTGSTDTQYF
TRBJ1-5 . . TRBV21-1 TGTGCCAGCAGCACTAGCTATGAGGCCAGCAATCAGCCCCAGCATTTT CASSTSYEASNQPQHF
TRBJ2-3 . TRBD2 TRBV7-2 TGTGCCAGCAGCTTAGCGCGGGGGGGGTCCGATACGCAGTATTTT CASSLARGGSDTQYF
TRBJ1-2 once TRBD1 TRBV7-2 TGTGCCAGCGCCGGACAGGGTAGCTATGGCTACACCTTC CASAGQGSYGYTF
TRBJ1-1 . TRBD1 TRBV29-1 TGCAGCGTCCGGACAGGGGGCTCCACTGAAGCTTTCTTT CSVRTGGSTEAFF
TRBJ2-1 . TRBD2 TRBV29-1 TGCAGCGTTGTCCGGGGGGGGATATACAATGTGCAGTTCTTC CSVVRGGIYNVQFF
TRBJ2-7 . . TRBV7-2 TGTGCCAGCAGCTTAGAGCGCGGAAACTACGAGCAGTACTTC CASSLERGNYEQYF
TRBJ1-1 . . TRBV5-5 TGTGCCAGCAGCCTAGATCGGGGTACTGTGGAAATCATGAACACTGAAGCTTTCTTT CASSLDRGTVEIMNTEAFF
TRBJ2-7 . . TRBV19 TGTGCCAGTAGTATGGCTAGTTGGAGCTACGAGCAGTACTTC CASSMASWSYEQYF
TRBJ2-3 . TRBD1 TRBV5-1 TGCGCCAGCAGCTCGAATCCCGGGACAGGTATTGGAGATACGCAGTATTTT CASSSNPGTGIGDTQYF
TRBJ2-2 . TRBD2 TRBV30 TGTGCCTGGAGTAGAGGCAGCGGGAGGGCCACCGGGGAGCTGTTTTTT CAWSRGSGRATGELFF
TRBJ2-1 few . TRBV5-6 TGTGCCAGCAGCCGTAGCGCGACCTACAATGAGCAGTTCTTC CASSRSATYNEQFF
TRBJ1-2 few . TRBV24-1 TGTGCCACCAGTGGCGGACGGGGGATGCCTAACTATGGCTACACCTTC CATSGGRGMPNYGYTF
TRBJ2-3 . TRBD1 TRBV6-7 TGTGCCAGCAGTTACGGGACAGGGCCGGGTACGACAGATACGCAGTATTTT CASSYGTGPGTTDTQYF
TRBJ1-6 few TRBD1 TRBV19 TGTGCCAGTAGTCACCGGACAGGGACTAATTCACCCCTCCACTTT CASSHRTGTNSPLHF
TRBJ2-3 . TRBD2 TRBV7-2 TGTGCCAGCAGCTTAGACTCGGGGGGGGGCACAGATACGCAGTATTTT CASSLDSGGGTDTQYF
TRBJ2-3 . . TRBV5-4 TGTGCCAGCAGCCCGGGAAGGACAGATACGCAGTATTTT CASSPGRTDTQYF
TRBJ1-2 . TRBD1 TRBV5-1 TGCGCCAGCAGGTTGTCCAGGGGGCTTTCCGGTGGCTACACCTTC CASRLSRGLSGGYTF